This T cell receptor (beta chain) was profiled in a study of PD-1 blockade in classical Hodgkin lymphoma. The method was immunoSEQ multiplex PCR; TCRdb's version includes in-frame clones alone and lacks a portion of them. The table has 100,000 or so clones, approximately 90% seen once. Each of the patients experienced relapse following autologous stem cell transplantation, and their brentuximab vedotin exposure differed. The specimen comprised peripheral blood mononuclear cells (PBMCs), sampled before the second cycle of nivolumab. This receptor was identified in a human donor with classical Hodgkin lymphoma.

The CDR3 nucleotides read TGTGCCAGCAGTTTATTGGGGGACATCAATCAGCCCCAGCATTTT. Protein: CASSLLGDINQPQHF. V usage is TRBV27 and J usage is TRBJ1-5, with TRBD1 as a possible D gene (6 bases). The CDR3 consists of 15 residues. Germline V lookup: CDR1 MNHEY, CDR2 SMNVEV (reference sequence). The ends were cut back, 1 base at V and 3 bases at J, with 10 bases in the middle.